The 2 T cell receptor beta chains in this list originate from one sample, sequenced in a study of blood T cell repertoires in COVID-19. Some clones are missing from TCRdb's copy, which holds only in-frame ones; the method was immunoSEQ multiplex PCR. The repertoire holds about 180,000 clones, with around 80% as singletons. Sample: peripheral blood. Every receptor here comes from a man aged 70-80 years with active or convalescent COVID-19.

This chain joins TRBV2 and TRBJ1-5; a weak D match, TRBD1 (5 bases). Trimming took off 4 bases at V and 0 bases at J, with 7 bases between the two ends. The CDR3 runs 14 residues. The germline V gene has CDR1 SNHLY and CDR2 FYNNEI. For the CDR3, the DNA is TGTGCCAGCAGTGCCCAGGGTAGCAATCAGCCCCAGCATTTT. It translates to CASSAQGSNQPQHF.

V usage is TRBV11-2 and J usage is TRBJ2-7; weak D call: TRBD1 (6 bases). The V end was cut by 5 bases, the J end by 0 bases, with 17 bases between. Germline loops: CDR1 SGHAT, CDR2 FQNNGV. The CDR3 consists of 16 residues. The CDR3 loop is CASSTIRGPPSYEQYF. CDR3 nucleotide sequence: TGTGCCAGCAGCACAATCAGGGGACCGCCCTCCTACGAGCAGTACTTC.